Described below is a single T cell receptor beta chain sequence and its context. The sample comes from a study of technical replicates of blood from a few donors. Profiled with immunoSEQ multiplex PCR; TCRdb holds only in-frame clones, not every one. This repertoire shows 85,000 to 100,000 clones, around 95% found once; its top ten account for 0.2% to 0.25%. The CDR3 spans 16 residues. CDR1 SGHAT and CDR2 FQNNGV come from the germline V gene. Losses at the gene ends were 5 bases for V and 1 base for J; bases not matched to a gene: 7. The TCR comes from a human donor in good health. The sample comprised T cells isolated from PBMCs. The chain has TRBV11-2 and TRBJ1-3, with 8 bases matching TRBD1. CDR3 protein: CASSATGGPSGNTIYF. The DNA of the CDR3 is TGTGCCAGCAGCGCTACAGGGGGGCCATCTGGAAACACCATATATTTT.